The rows below give T cell receptor beta chains drawn from one sample of a study of identical twins. TCRdb redid the calling of the 5' RACE reads with MiXCR, one entry per CDR3 protein. The top ten hold more than 3% of the sample, which has hundreds of thousands of distinct CDR3 sequences, approximately 7% seen once. The same sample was also used in a study of yellow fever vaccine responses in identical twins.

The specimen sequenced was memory (CD45RO+) T cells sorted from blood. The receptor source for this set is a woman aged 18-35 years in good health. Both conserved end residues are part of each CDR3. D genes are given only for firm matches. Size values are once, few and many counts, or a class for expanded clones, and some rows have none.

.,TRBJ1-2,TRBV20-1,.,TGCAGTGCTAGGCGCGGAGGAGGGTATTATGGCTACACCTTC,CSARRGGGYYGYTF
.,TRBJ2-1,TRBV12-3/TRBV12-4,many,TGTGCCAGCAGTTATGCCTACAATGAGCAGTTCTTC,CASSYAYNEQFF
.,TRBJ2-5,TRBV20-1,.,TGCAGTGCTAGACGAAATAGCGGAAACTACCAAGAGACCCAGTACTTC,CSARRNSGNYQETQYF
TRBD2,TRBJ2-1,TRBV5-1,few,TGCGCCAGCAGCTTCGGGGCGGGGGGGAGCTCCTACAATGAGCAGTTCTTC,CASSFGAGGSSYNEQFF
.,TRBJ1-2,TRBV20-1,many,TGCAGTGCCAAAAGGATAACACCAGAATCCAGGAGCGATGGCTACACCTTC,CSAKRITPESRSDGYTF
.,TRBJ1-2,TRBV13,.,TGTGCCAGCAGCTTAAAGGGGCCTATTGGCTACACCTTC,CASSLKGPIGYTF
.,TRBJ1-5,TRBV6-1,.,TGTGCCAGCAGTGAAGCTCGTACCCAGTATAGCAATCAGCCCCAGCATTTT,CASSEARTQYSNQPQHF
.,TRBJ2-7,TRBV20-1,many,TGCAGTGCTAGAGGCGACAGCGCCTACGAGCAGTACTTC,CSARGDSAYEQYF
TRBD1,TRBJ2-4,TRBV28,.,TGTGCCAGCAGCTCTGGACAGGGAGACATTCAGTACTTC,CASSSGQGDIQYF
.,TRBJ1-2,TRBV24-1,many,TGTGCCACCAGTGATTTAGAGCAGAACTATGGCTACACCTTC,CATSDLEQNYGYTF
.,TRBJ2-1,TRBV24-1,many,TGTGCCACCAGTGACCCGAGGGGCGAAGAGCAGTTCTTC,CATSDPRGEEQFF
.,TRBJ2-3,TRBV7-9,few,TGTGCCAGCAGCCTTTGCTACGGTAGCACAGATACGCAGTATTTT,CASSLCYGSTDTQYF
.,TRBJ2-3,TRBV6-2/TRBV6-3,many,TGTGCCAGCTCCTTCTCCGGGACCACAGATACGCAGTATTTT,CASSFSGTTDTQYF
TRBD2,TRBJ2-5,TRBV20-1,.,TGCAGTGCTGAGGGGCGGGAGGGCCCCGAGACCCAGTACTTC,CSAEGREGPETQYF
TRBD1,TRBJ2-3,TRBV11-1,.,TGTGCCAGCAGCCCCGGACAGGGTTTTCCAGATACGCAGTATTTT,CASSPGQGFPDTQYF
TRBD1,TRBJ2-2,TRBV27,.,TGTGCCAGCAGGTGGGACAGTCACACCGGGGAGCTGTTTTTT,CASRWDSHTGELFF
.,TRBJ2-5,TRBV15,many,TGTGCCACCAGCAGAGATACCCCAGGGGTAGAGACCCAGTACTTC,CATSRDTPGVETQYF
TRBD1,TRBJ1-6,TRBV28,many,TGTGCCAGCGTTACAGGGGGCGTTTCACCCCTCCACTTT,CASVTGGVSPLHF
.,TRBJ1-2,TRBV12-3/TRBV12-4,many,TGTGCCAGCAGTTTTGGTCCGGTCTATGGCTACACCTTC,CASSFGPVYGYTF
TRBD2,TRBJ2-2,TRBV20-1,.,TGCAGTGCTTCAGAGCCTGGGCGGGGGGACACCGGGGAGCTGTTTTTT,CSASEPGRGDTGELFF
.,TRBJ1-6,TRBV5-6,many,TGTGCCAGCAGCTTGTATAATTCACCCCTCCACTTT,CASSLYNSPLHF
.,TRBJ2-2,TRBV7-6,many,TGTGCCAGCAGCTATACGGAGGGGGCCGGGGAGCTGTTTTTT,CASSYTEGAGELFF
.,TRBJ2-2,TRBV20-1,few,TGCAGTGCTAGCCCTAGCGTTGGCACCGGGGAGCTGTTTTTT,CSASPSVGTGELFF
.,TRBJ2-1,TRBV20-1,.,TGCAGTGCTAGAGATCAGGGCGGGAAGCAGTTCTTC,CSARDQGGKQFF
.,TRBJ2-3,TRBV15,few,TGTGCCACCAGCAGAGATCTCAGCGGCACACCCACAGATACGCAGTATTTT,CATSRDLSGTPTDTQYF
.,TRBJ2-2,TRBV20-1,many,TGCAGTGCTAGAGCAGGGGCTAGCGGCAACACCGGGGAGCTGTTTTTT,CSARAGASGNTGELFF
.,TRBJ1-3,TRBV4-2,few,TGTGCCAGCAGCCAAGGGACAGCCGACTCTGGAAACACCATATATTTT,CASSQGTADSGNTIYF
TRBD2,TRBJ2-7,TRBV20-1,many,TGCAGTGCTAGAGCCTTGGCGGGAGCGTTACCTAGTTCCTACGAGCAGTACTTC,CSARALAGALPSSYEQYF
.,TRBJ1-2,TRBV27,.,TGTGCCAGCAGTTCACTACAGGGTACGGGCTATGGCTACACCTTC,CASSSLQGTGYGYTF
TRBD1,TRBJ1-4,TRBV11-1,few,TGTGCCAGCAGCTACAGGGCCGGACAGGGGGCGAATAATGAAAAACTGTTTTTT,CASSYRAGQGANNEKLFF
.,TRBJ2-5,TRBV6-5,few,TGTGCCAGCAGTAAAAACCAAGAGACCCAGTACTTC,CASSKNQETQYF
.,TRBJ2-3,TRBV12-3/TRBV12-4,many,TGTGCCAGCAGCCCGACCCGCCCGGCAGATACGCAGTATTTT,CASSPTRPADTQYF
.,TRBJ2-2,TRBV6-1,few,TGTGCCAGCAGAGGAAACAGGGAATTGAACACCGGGGAGCTGTTTTTT,CASRGNRELNTGELFF
.,TRBJ2-1,TRBV6-6,.,TGTGCCACCACTAGGGTCCCCTACAATGAGCAGTTCTTC,CATTRVPYNEQFF
TRBD1,TRBJ2-1,TRBV11-1,few,TGTGCCAGCAGCTTATCTTTAGGACCGGGACAGGTTCATAGTGAGCAGTTCTTC,CASSLSLGPGQVHSEQFF
TRBD2,TRBJ2-1,TRBV7-9,many,TGTGCCAGCAGCGGGAGGGCAGCGTCCTACAATGAGCAGTTCTTC,CASSGRAASYNEQFF
.,TRBJ1-1,TRBV5-1,many,TGCGCCAGCAGCTTGGATGTGGGGAGGGGTCCGGTTGAAGCTTTCTTT,CASSLDVGRGPVEAFF
.,TRBJ2-7,TRBV19,few,TGTGCCAGTAGTAAGTTTTGGTCGGGCGAGCAGTACTTC,CASSKFWSGEQYF
TRBD1,TRBJ2-7,TRBV5-1,many,TGCGCCAGCAGCTCGACAGGGATCTACGAGCAGTACTTC,CASSSTGIYEQYF
TRBD2,TRBJ2-3,TRBV24-1,many,TGTGCCACCACCTCCGGGACTAGCGGAGGTACGCAGTATTTT,CATTSGTSGGTQYF
TRBD1,TRBJ1-6,TRBV15,many,TGTGCCACCGGGGAGGGGGCCTACGCGGATAATTCACCCCTCCACTTT,CATGEGAYADNSPLHF
.,TRBJ2-1,TRBV15,many,TGTGCCACCAGCACGAGACGGGGAAGCTCCTACAATGAGCAGTTCTTC,CATSTRRGSSYNEQFF
.,TRBJ2-5,TRBV28,many,TGTGCCAGCAGTTTCCTATATCCCCAAGAGACCCAGTACTTC,CASSFLYPQETQYF
TRBD2,TRBJ2-3,TRBV9,few,TGTGCCAGCAGCGCCGGACTAGCCGGGGTAACAGATACGCAGTATTTT,CASSAGLAGVTDTQYF
.,TRBJ2-3,TRBV6-1,.,TGTGCCAGCAGGGGCATCGGATCTGCAGATACGCAGTATTTT,CASRGIGSADTQYF
TRBD2,TRBJ2-1,TRBV20-1,many,TGCAGTGCTAGAGATCTAAGCGGGAGGGCCTACAATGAGCAGTTCTTC,CSARDLSGRAYNEQFF
TRBD2,TRBJ2-1,TRBV5-1,few,TGCGCCAGCACCTTGGGTAGCGGGGGTATCGGTGAGCAGTTCTTC,CASTLGSGGIGEQFF
TRBD1,TRBJ1-5,TRBV27,many,TGTGCCAGCAACCCAACAGGGGTTAGGCAGCCCCAGCATTTT,CASNPTGVRQPQHF
TRBD2,TRBJ2-1,TRBV3-1,many,TGTGCCAGCAGCCAAGATTACGGGGGGTACAATGAGCAGTTCTTC,CASSQDYGGYNEQFF
.,TRBJ2-2,TRBV24-1,.,TGTGCCACCAGTGATTTGCAAGGACAAGACGCCGGGGAGCTGTTTTTT,CATSDLQGQDAGELFF
TRBD2,TRBJ2-1,TRBV11-1,once,TGTGCCAGCAGCTCGATGGGACTAGCGGGGGATGAGCAGTTCTTC,CASSSMGLAGDEQFF
TRBD2,TRBJ2-7,TRBV12-3/TRBV12-4,few,TGTGCCAGCAGTCTAGCGGAGGGTGGTCCCTACGAGCAGTACTTC,CASSLAEGGPYEQYF
.,TRBJ2-5,TRBV7-2,many,TGTGCCAGCAGCCCCTCAGAGGGGTGGCAGACCCAGTACTTC,CASSPSEGWQTQYF
.,TRBJ2-3,TRBV20-1,many,TGCAGTGCTAGATTTTGGACCAGCACAGATACGCAGTATTTT,CSARFWTSTDTQYF
TRBD2,TRBJ2-7,TRBV2,.,TGTGCCAGCGGCCGACTAGCGGGAGCCTACGAGCAGTACTTC,CASGRLAGAYEQYF
TRBD2,TRBJ2-3,TRBV2,.,TGTGCCAGCAGTCCCAGAGCGGGAGGGCCGGATACGCAGTATTTT,CASSPRAGGPDTQYF
TRBD2,TRBJ2-3,TRBV20-1,.,TGCAGTGCCCCACTAGCGGGGGCCACAGATACGCAGTATTTT,CSAPLAGATDTQYF
.,TRBJ2-7,TRBV5-5,.,TGTGCCAGCAGGAGAGAGGGGCGCGTCCATAGCTCCTACGAGCAGTACTTC,CASRREGRVHSSYEQYF
TRBD1,TRBJ1-1,TRBV7-9,many,TGTGCCAGCAGCAGGGGACAGCAGAACACTGAAGCTTTCTTT,CASSRGQQNTEAFF